This T cell receptor (beta chain) emerged from a study of regulatory T cells in long-lasting Graves disease. Study as a whole: Persistent cases were those of Graves' disease that involved over 5 years of antithyroid drugs with positive TSH receptor antibodies.

HTBI primers from iRepertoire and Arm-PCR of CDR3 regions yielded the TCR beta libraries. Original processing methods: From all samples, identification returned 11 to 15 TRBJ and approximately 67 TRBV segments. TCRdb itself ran the multiplex PCR reads through MiXCR, one entry per CDR3 protein. TCRdb assigned the V and J calls; the authors' analysis was not used. The sample has 300,000 to 350,000 distinct CDR3 sequences; about 19% are singletons. Time point reported: persistent/refractory GD, antithyroid drugs over 5 years with positive TRAb. The TCR library was prepared using RNA isolated from PBMCs. General study points: TCR diversity in persistent Graves' patients was below that of newly diagnosed ones. Persistent disease exhibited a predilection for TRBV28, TRBJ1-2 and TRBJ2-5.

The CDR3 runs 16 residues. Trimming took off 1 base at V and 0 bases at J, with 12 bases between the two ends. CDR1 is SEHNR, CDR2 FQNEAQ, per germline (reference sequence). On this clonotype itself: Its antigen is not known.

The chain is built from TRBV7-9 and TRBJ1-1, with D perhaps matching TRBD1 (5 bases). The source of this sequence is a female donor with Graves disease. This sample comprised peripheral blood mononuclear cells (PBMCs), obtained when the disease was refractory, from a patient treated with antithyroid drugs. The CDR3 region has the DNA TGTGCCAGCAGCTTAGGCCCCACGGGGGTGAACACTGAAGCTTTCTTT. Protein sequence: CASSLGPTGVNTEAFF.